The 13 T cell receptor beta chains presented below share a single source sample, sequenced in a study of cytomegalovirus exposure and HLA in healthy donors. Amplification used 60 Vbeta primers and 13 Jbeta primers. TCRdb's copy holds only in-frame clones and misses some; the assay was immunoSEQ multiplex PCR. The sample yields roughly 140,000 clones, 82% seen once. Sequenced material: PBMCs. The receptors derive from a woman in her fifties or sixties in good health and CMV-seropositive.

The rearrangement uses TRBV7-6 and TRBJ2-7; the D is unclear. CDR3 length equals 12 residues. Trimming took off 4 bases at V and 3 bases at J, with 7 bases between the two ends. Germline CDR1 and CDR2: SGHVS and FNYEAQ. CDR3 nucleotides: TGTGCCAGCAGCTCTTCAGTCTACGAGCAGTACTTC. The encoded protein is CASSSSVYEQYF.

The chain recombines TRBV27 with TRBJ2-3, with a possible D match to TRBD1 (6 bases). The ends were cut back, 1 base at V and 2 bases at J, with 13 bases in the middle. The CDR3 covers 16 residues. The germline gives CDR1 MNHEY, CDR2 SMNVEV (reference sequence). The CDR3 DNA reads as TGTGCCAGCAGTTTATTTGGGACACCCTCCACAGATACGCAGTATTTT. The encoded protein is CASSLFGTPSTDTQYF.

This clone was observed a handful of times. This sequence joins TRBV19 and TRBJ1-1; 8 positions match TRBD1. The V and J ends lost 5 bases and 3 bases, in that order; junction bases with no gene match: 8. CDR3 size: 15 residues. The germline V gene has CDR1 LNHDA and CDR2 SQIVND (reference sequence). The CDR3 region has the DNA TGTGCCAGTAGTGCCCGGACAGGGATAGACACTGAAGCTTTCTTT. It specifies CASSARTGIDTEAFF.

V is TRBV21-1 and J is TRBJ2-1; the table's TRBD2 call for D was not verified on the DNA. TRBV21-1 is assigned pseudogene status. The CDR3 totals 13 residues. DNA of the CDR3: TGTGCCAGCAGCAAGACTAGCTACAATGAGCAGTTCTTC. Its protein product is CASSKTSYNEQFF.

This clone was observed a single time. The chain joins TRBV30 to TRBJ2-3; no clear D. Trimming pared 3 bases from V and 2 bases from J, leaving 12 bases between. The germline gives CDR1 GTSNPN, CDR2 SVGIG (reference sequence). CDR3 size: 14 residues. The CDR3 is CAWRSGFDTDTQYF. CDR3 sequence (DNA): TGTGCCTGGAGATCCGGTTTTGACACAGATACGCAGTATTTT.

This clone has more than one count but fewer than ten. The gene calls are TRBV5-5 and TRBJ1-1; 7 bases align to TRBD1. This CDR3 has 15 residues. Germline V gene sequence: CDR1 SGHKS, CDR2 YYEKEE (reference sequence). With 4 bases clipped from V and 6 bases from J, the junction kept 12 bases outside the gene matches. This CDR3 is CASSLWTGLLAEAFF. Here the CDR3 DNA reads TGTGCCAGCAGCCTTTGGACAGGTCTATTAGCTGAAGCTTTCTTT.

CDR3 loop: CASSPPGTGDYEQYF. The CDR3, as DNA: TGTGCCAGCTCACCACCCGGGACAGGGGACTACGAGCAGTACTTC. The V and J genes are TRBV18 and TRBJ2-7; 10 bases fit TRBD1. The CDR3 consists of 15 residues. The ends lost 0 bases at V and 3 bases at J; junction bases unmatched: 2. Germline V gives CDR1 KGHSH, CDR2 LQKENI.

This clone was found once. The genes are TRBV7-3 and TRBJ1-3, with 7 bases fitting TRBD1. Germline assignment: CDR1 SGHTA and CDR2 FQGTGA. Unmatched junction bases numbered 23, after V lost 4 bases and J lost 8 bases. The CDR3 totals 19 residues. Written as DNA, the CDR3 is TGTGCCAGCAGCTGGGACGAGGTGGAGGCACAGGGGAGATCGGACACCATATATTTT. Translated: CASSWDEVEAQGRSDTIYF.

This clone was seen a few times. V gene TRBV6-6 combines with J gene TRBJ2-3; D is perhaps TRBD2 (6 bases). Germline values: CDR1 MNHNY, CDR2 SVGAGI (reference sequence). The CDR3 extends over 12 amino acids. Trimming stripped 4 bases from V and 4 bases from J, with 6 bases between. The CDR3 protein is CASSWGADTQYF. Written as DNA, the CDR3 is TGTGCCAGCAGTTGGGGGGCAGATACGCAGTATTTT.

The chain recombines TRBV15 with TRBJ1-1; D remains ambiguous. Between the trimmed V and J ends, which lost 0 bases and 5 bases, there was a span of 16 bases. This CDR3 comprises 16 residues. Germline-derived CDR1 and CDR2 are LNHNV and YYDKDF (reference sequence). The chain's CDR3 is CATSREGGPPGTEAFF. The DNA of the CDR3 is TGTGCCACCAGCAGAGAAGGCGGCCCCCCGGGTACTGAAGCTTTCTTT.

This clone showed up just a few times. The rearrangement joins TRBV4-3 to TRBJ2-1; no clear D gene. Deletions cut 0 bases from V and 6 bases from J, with 12 bases between. Germline V gene sequence: CDR1 LGHNA, CDR2 YSLEER. The CDR3 is made up of 15 amino acids. CDR3 nucleotides: TGCGCCAGCAGCCAAGATCTTTATCGGGTCAATGAGCAGTTCTTC. Its translation: CASSQDLYRVNEQFF.

This clone has a single count. The chain couples TRBV11-2 to TRBJ2-1; 10 nucleotides agree with TRBD2. With 4 bases clipped from V and 4 bases from J, the junction kept 4 bases outside the gene matches. This CDR3 has 15 residues. Germline CDR1 reads SGHAT; CDR2 reads FQNNGV. For the CDR3, the DNA is TGTGCCAGCAGCTCTACGGGACTAGCGTACAATGAGCAGTTCTTC. The encoded protein is CASSSTGLAYNEQFF.

CDR3 nucleotide sequence: TGTGCCAGCAGCGTAGGCCAGAGGGGACTCGCTGGCAATGAGCAGTTCTTC. Protein sequence: CASSVGQRGLAGNEQFF. The chain combines TRBV9 with TRBJ2-1, with a tentative D call TRBD2 (6 bases). The V end was cut by 0 bases, the J end by 6 bases, with 19 bases between. Germline values: CDR1 SGDLS, CDR2 YYNGEE. The CDR3 is made up of 17 amino acids.